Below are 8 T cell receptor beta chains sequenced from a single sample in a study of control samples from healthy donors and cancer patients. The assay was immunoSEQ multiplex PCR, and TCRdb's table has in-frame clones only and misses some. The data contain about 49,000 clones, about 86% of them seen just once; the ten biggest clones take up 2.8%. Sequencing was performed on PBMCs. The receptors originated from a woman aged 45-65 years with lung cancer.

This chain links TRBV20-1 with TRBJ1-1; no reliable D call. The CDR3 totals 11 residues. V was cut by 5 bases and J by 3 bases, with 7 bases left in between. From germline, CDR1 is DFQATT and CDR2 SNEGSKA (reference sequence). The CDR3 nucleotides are TGCAGTGCTCCAGACGACACTGAAGCTTTCTTT. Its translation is CSAPDDTEAFF.

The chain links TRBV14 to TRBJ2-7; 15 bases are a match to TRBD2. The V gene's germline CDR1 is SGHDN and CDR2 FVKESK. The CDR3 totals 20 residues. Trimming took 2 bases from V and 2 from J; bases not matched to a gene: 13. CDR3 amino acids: CASSQRDPGLAGGSPYEQYF. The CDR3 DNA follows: TGTGCCAGCAGCCAACGTGACCCGGGACTAGCGGGGGGAAGCCCCTACGAGCAGTACTTC.

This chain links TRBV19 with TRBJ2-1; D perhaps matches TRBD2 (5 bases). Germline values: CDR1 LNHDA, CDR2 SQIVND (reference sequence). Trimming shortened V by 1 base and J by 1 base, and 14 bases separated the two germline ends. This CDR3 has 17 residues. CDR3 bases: TGTGCCAGTAGTATAGGAGGGAGCTACCCTTCCTACAATGAGCAGTTCTTC. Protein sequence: CASSIGGSYPSYNEQFF.

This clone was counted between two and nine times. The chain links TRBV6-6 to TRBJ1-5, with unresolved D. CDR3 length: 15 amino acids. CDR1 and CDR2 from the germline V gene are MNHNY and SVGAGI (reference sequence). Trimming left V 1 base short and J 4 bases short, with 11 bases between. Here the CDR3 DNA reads TGTGCCAGCAGTTACTACGGGTTTCTAAATCAGCCCCAGCATTTT. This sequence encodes CASSYYGFLNQPQHF.

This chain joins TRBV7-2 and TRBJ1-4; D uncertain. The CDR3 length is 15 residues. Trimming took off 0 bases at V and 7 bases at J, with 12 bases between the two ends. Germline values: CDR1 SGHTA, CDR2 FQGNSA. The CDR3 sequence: CASSLASAIGEKLFF. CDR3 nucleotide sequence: TGTGCCAGCAGCTTAGCCTCGGCCATCGGTGAAAAACTGTTTTTT.

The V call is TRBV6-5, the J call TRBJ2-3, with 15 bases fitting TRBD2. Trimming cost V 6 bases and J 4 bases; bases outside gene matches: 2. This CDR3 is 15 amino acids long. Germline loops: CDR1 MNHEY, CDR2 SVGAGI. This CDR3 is CASSWTSGGADTQYF. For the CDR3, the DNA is TGTGCCAGCAGCTGGACTAGCGGGGGGGCAGATACGCAGTATTTT.

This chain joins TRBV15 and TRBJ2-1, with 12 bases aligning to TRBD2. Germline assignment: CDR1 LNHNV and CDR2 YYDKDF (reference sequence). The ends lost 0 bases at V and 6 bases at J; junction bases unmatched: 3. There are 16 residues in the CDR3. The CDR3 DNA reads TGTGCCACCAGCAGAGAACTAGCGGGGGGTATCAATGAGCAGTTCTTC. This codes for CATSRELAGGINEQFF.

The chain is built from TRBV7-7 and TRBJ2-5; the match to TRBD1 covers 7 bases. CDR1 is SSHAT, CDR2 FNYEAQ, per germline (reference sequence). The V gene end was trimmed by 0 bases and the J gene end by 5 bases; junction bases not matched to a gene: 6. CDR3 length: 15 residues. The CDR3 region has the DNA TGTGCCAGCAGCTTAGCGGCAGGGGGACGGGAGACCCAGTACTTC. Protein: CASSLAAGGRETQYF.